This entry lists 14 T cell receptor beta chains sequenced from one sample in a study of blood T cell repertoires in COVID-19. Clones were read by immunoSEQ multiplex PCR, and TCRdb kept only the in-frame ones, dropping some. Among about 190,000 clones listed, more than 70% were seen once. The specimen was peripheral blood. All receptors come from a human donor in a cohort sampled during active COVID-19.

The rearrangement joins TRBV27 to TRBJ2-1; 8 nucleotides match TRBD2. With V trimmed by 4 bases and J by 4 bases, 9 bases remained unmatched. Germline CDR1 reads MNHEY; CDR2 reads SMNVEV (reference sequence). This CDR3 contains 16 residues. CDR3 sequence (DNA): TGTGCCAGCAGTTGGGCGGGGGGACAAGATTACAATGAGCAGTTCTTC. Translation: CASSWAGGQDYNEQFF.

This clone was seen once. The gene calls are TRBV19 and TRBJ2-3; D perhaps matches TRBD2 (5 bases). The V end lost 3 bases, the J end lost 4 bases, and 11 bases lay between the germline ends. Per germline, CDR1 LNHDA and CDR2 SQIVND (reference sequence). CDR3 length: 14 amino acids. CDR3 DNA sequence: TGTGCCAGTAGTATTCGGGGTTTCGCAGATACGCAGTATTTT. The encoded protein is CASSIRGFADTQYF. Combining the CDR3 with reference TRBV19 and TRBJ2-3 gives the whole variable domain DGGITQSPKYLFRKEGQNVTLSCEQNLNHDAMYWYRQDPGQGLRLIYYSQIVNDFQKGDIAEGYSVSREKKESFPLTVTSAQKNPTAFYLCASSIRGFADTQYFGPGTRLTVL.

This rearrangement joins TRBV5-1 to TRBJ2-1, with D possibly being TRBD1 (6 bases). V lost 3 bases, J lost 0 bases, and 22 bases lay in between. Germline V gene sequence: CDR1 SGHRS, CDR2 YFSETQ. This CDR3 has 19 amino acids. For the CDR3, the DNA is TGCGCCAGCAGCTGGGAGCTCCACAGGGCTACGAGCTCCTACAATGAGCAGTTCTTC. Its protein product is CASSWELHRATSSYNEQFF.

The chain employs TRBV7-6 and TRBJ2-7, with a possible D match to TRBD2 (6 bases). This CDR3 contains 15 residues. V was pared by 5 bases and J by 1 base, with 15 bases between. Germline V gene lookup returns CDR1 SGHVS and CDR2 FNYEAQ. The CDR3 region is CASSRGGMASYEQYF. The CDR3, as DNA: TGTGCCAGCAGCCGGGGAGGAATGGCATCCTACGAGCAGTACTTC.

This sequence joins TRBV5-1 and TRBJ1-5; D is uncertain. The length of the CDR3 is 14 residues. Between the trimmed V and J ends, which lost 0 bases and 0 bases, there was a span of 4 bases. Germline V gene lookup returns CDR1 SGHRS and CDR2 YFSETQ. Here the CDR3 reads CASSLDGSNQPQHF. As DNA, the CDR3 is TGCGCCAGCAGCTTGGACGGTAGCAATCAGCCCCAGCATTTT.

This clone showed up just once. The CDR3 here is CASSPGTGLYSPLHF. The CDR3 DNA follows: TGTGCCAGCAGTCCCGGGACAGGGTTATATTCACCCCTCCACTTT. The chain links TRBV9 to TRBJ1-6; 9 bases are shared with TRBD1. The CDR3 has 15 amino acids. Germline V lookup: CDR1 SGDLS, CDR2 YYNGEE. V lost 5 bases, J lost 8 bases, and 8 bases stayed unmatched.

V and J are TRBV18 and TRBJ2-5, with 8 bases fitting TRBD1. The V gene's germline CDR1 is KGHSH and CDR2 LQKENI. Germline trimming cut 6 bases from V and 1 base from J; bases unmatched to any gene: 7. The CDR3 sequence is 15 residues long. The CDR3 DNA follows: TGTGCCAGCTCGGAGGGACAGGCTCCCCAAGAGACCCAGTACTTC. It specifies CASSEGQAPQETQYF.

The chain joins TRBV12-5 to TRBJ1-1; 7 bases match TRBD1. Trimming took 5 bases from V and 3 from J; bases not matched to a gene: 12. Germline CDR1 reads LGHNT; CDR2 reads FRNRAP. The CDR3 has 16 amino acids. The CDR3, as DNA: TGTGCTAGTGGTAGACAGGGTCTCGGGGTAGACACTGAAGCTTTCTTT. It specifies CASGRQGLGVDTEAFF.

The chain links TRBV3-1 (or the pseudogene TRBV3-2) to TRBJ2-7, with D perhaps TRBD2 (6 bases). Germline lookup yields CDR1 LGHDT and CDR2 YNNKEL (reference sequence). The CDR3 sequence is 14 residues long. The V end lost 3 bases, the J end lost 7 bases, and 16 bases lay between the germline ends. The CDR3 coding sequence is TGTGCCAGCAGCCAGTTGCGGGGCAACCGGGAGCAGTACTTC. Amino acid sequence: CASSQLRGNREQYF.

This chain uses TRBV28 with TRBJ2-7; the D gene is possibly TRBD2 (5 bases). The germline CDR1 and CDR2 sequences are MDHEN and SYDVKM. The CDR3 totals 13 residues. Trimming left V 3 bases short and J 7 bases short, with 13 bases between. This CDR3 reads CASSFRTPGEQYF. The CDR3 nucleotides are TGTGCCAGCAGTTTTCGGACGCCGGGAGAGCAGTACTTC.

The gene calls are TRBV7-9 and TRBJ1-1, with 9 bases lining up with TRBD1. The CDR3 totals 18 residues. Looked up from germline, CDR1 is SEHNR and CDR2 is FQNEAQ (reference sequence). V lost 5 bases, J lost 5 bases, and 18 bases stayed unmatched. The CDR3 DNA reads TGTGCCAGCAGCCCCTTTGTGGGACAGGGCAAATTTGGGACTGAAGCTTTCTTT. It codes for CASSPFVGQGKFGTEAFF.

The chain carries TRBV5-1 and TRBJ2-3; TRBD2 agrees at 7 bases. Germline CDR1 SGHRS, CDR2 YFSETQ. V trimming: 0 bases; J trimming: 4 bases; junction bases outside the gene matches: 8. This CDR3 comprises 16 residues. The CDR3 DNA sequence: TGCGCCAGCAGCTTGGCCACTGGGAGGGACTCAGATACGCAGTATTTT. Translated, it gives CASSLATGRDSDTQYF. Full variable domain (missing parts from reference TRBV5-1 and TRBJ2-3): KAGVTQTPRYLIKTRGQQVTLSCSPISGHRSVSWYQQTPGQGLQFLFEYFSETQRNKGNFPGRFSGRQFSNSRSEMNVSTLELGDSALYLCASSLATGRDSDTQYFGPGTRLTVL.

The J gene is TRBJ1-2, the V gene TRBV10-3; D might be TRBD1 (6 bases). V was shortened by 7 bases and J by 8 bases, with 26 bases between the two germline ends. Germline assignment: CDR1 ENHRY and CDR2 SYGVKD. There are 16 residues in the CDR3. The CDR3 region is CAITSLREGGTKGYTF. The CDR3 nucleotides read TGTGCCATCACCTCTCTAAGGGAGGGGGGCACGAAGGGCTACACCTTC.

The chain combines TRBV4-2 with TRBJ2-7, with 8 bases matching TRBD1. The germline V gene has CDR1 LGHNA and CDR2 YNFKEQ. The CDR3 extends over 15 amino acids. The V gene end was trimmed by 1 base and the J gene end by 4 bases; junction bases not matched to a gene: 6. CDR3 amino acids: CASSQGPGGLYEQYF. The DNA for the CDR3 is TGTGCCAGCAGCCAAGGGCCAGGGGGCCTTTACGAGCAGTACTTC.